The 31 T cell receptor beta chains below all came from one sample that was sequenced in a study of blood T cell repertoires in COVID-19. Data came from immunoSEQ multiplex PCR; TCRdb stores just in-frame clones and leaves some out. This sample has some 91,000 clones; 90% occur once, and the top ten carry about 1.7%. Sequenced material: peripheral blood. These receptors were taken from a man in his 60s with acute or convalescent COVID-19.

The chain recombines TRBV6-5 with TRBJ1-6; the D is unclear. Trimming left V 2 bases short and J 0 bases short, with 8 bases between. The CDR3 spans 16 residues. Germline V lookup: CDR1 MNHEY, CDR2 SVGAGI. CDR3 amino acids: CASSYEPGSYNSPLHF. The CDR3 DNA reads TGTGCCAGCAGTTACGAACCGGGCTCCTATAATTCACCCCTCCACTTT.

The chain carries TRBV3-1 (or the pseudogene TRBV3-2) and TRBJ2-1, with D possibly TRBD1 on 6 matching bases. V was cut by 0 bases and J by 0 bases, with 15 bases left in between. Germline values: CDR1 LGHDT, CDR2 YNNKEL (reference sequence). This CDR3 contains 18 residues. The CDR3 sequence: CASSQDPPGRGSYNEQFF. The CDR3 nucleotides are TGTGCCAGCAGCCAAGACCCCCCCGGCAGGGGCTCCTACAATGAGCAGTTCTTC.

Remarks on this clone: At the DNA level, this CDR3 is encoded by other sequences in the same sample as well. CDR3 in amino acids: CASSFRGDTQYF. The CDR3 DNA reads as TGTGCCAGCAGTTTCAGGGGAGATACGCAGTATTTT. The chain combines TRBV12-3 or TRBV12-4 with TRBJ2-3; D is perhaps TRBD1 (6 bases). The length of the CDR3 is 12 residues. V gave up 3 bases and J gave up 5 bases, with 6 bases separating them.

V gene TRBV7-2 combines with J gene TRBJ2-1; perhaps TRBD1 as D (6 bases). There are 16 residues in the CDR3. Trimming left V 4 bases short and J 0 bases short, with 13 bases between. CDR1 is SGHTA and CDR2 is FQGNSA in the germline V gene. This CDR3 is CASSSSGTNSYNEQFF. The CDR3 DNA reads as TGTGCCAGCAGCTCCTCCGGGACAAACTCCTACAATGAGCAGTTCTTC.

The chain couples TRBV7-8 to TRBJ1-6, with 9 nucleotides matching TRBD1. CDR1 is SGHVS, CDR2 FQNEAQ, per germline. The CDR3 contains 15 residues. V was pared by 6 bases and J by 9 bases, with 9 bases of the junction left unmatched. This chain's CDR3 is CASRITGTGPSPLHF. The CDR3 region has the DNA TGTGCCAGCAGAATAACCGGGACAGGGCCTTCACCCCTCCACTTT.

The chain combines TRBV18 with TRBJ1-1; the D is unclear. This CDR3 contains 13 residues. CDR1 and CDR2 (germline): KGHSH, LQKENI. The V end lost 4 bases, the J end lost 5 bases, and 11 bases lay between the germline ends. In DNA, the CDR3 is TGTGCCAGCTCACTTGGCTGGAGGACTGAAGCTTTCTTT. The encoded protein is CASSLGWRTEAFF. Complete variable domain (other parts from reference TRBV18 and TRBJ1-1): NAGVMQNPRHLVRRRGQEARLRCSPMKGHSHVYWYRQLPEEGLKFMVYLQKENIIDESGMPKERFSAEFPKEGPSILRIQQVVRGDSAAYFCASSLGWRTEAFFGQGTRLTVV.

This chain uses TRBV25-1 with TRBJ2-3, with D maybe TRBD2 (5 bases). The CDR3 has 14 residues. The V gene's germline CDR1 is MGHDK and CDR2 SYGVNS. V gave up 2 bases and J gave up 4 bases, with 10 bases separating them. CDR3 protein: CASSEIASSDTQYF. DNA for the CDR3: TGTGCCAGCAGTGAAATAGCGAGCTCAGATACGCAGTATTTT.

This chain joins TRBV5-6 and TRBJ2-3; no reliable D call. V lost 3 bases and J 0 bases, leaving 17 bases between the germline ends. The germline gives CDR1 SGHDT, CDR2 YYEEEE. CDR3 length: 17 amino acids. CDR3 in DNA: TGTGCCAGCAGCTCCCTATTCCTTCCCCCTAGCACAGATACGCAGTATTTT. This codes for CASSSLFLPPSTDTQYF.

In DNA form, the CDR3 reads TGTGCCAGCAGTTCCGGGACTGCGAATTCACCCCTCCACTTT. Its translation is CASSSGTANSPLHF. The chain recombines TRBV6-5 with TRBJ1-6, with a weak D call TRBD1 (5 bases). The V gene lost 4 bases and the J gene lost 7 bases, with 11 bases spanning the gap. The CDR3 is made up of 14 amino acids. Germline V gene data show CDR1 as MNHEY and CDR2 as SVGAGI.

CDR3 in amino acids: CASSYSEGLDYGYTF. CDR3 nucleotide sequence: TGTGCCAGCAGTTACTCGGAGGGCTTGGACTATGGCTACACCTTC. The chain is built from TRBV6-2 or TRBV6-3 and TRBJ1-2; D is uncertain. The germline CDR1 and CDR2 sequences are MNHEY and SVGEGT. The CDR3 length is 15 residues. V was shortened by 0 bases and J by 3 bases, with 11 bases between the two germline ends.

This clone has a single count. V is TRBV6-6 and J is TRBJ1-1; TRBD1 aligns across 8 bases. Germline trimming cut 7 bases from V and 1 base from J; bases unmatched to any gene: 11. CDR1 MNHNY and CDR2 SVGAGI come from the germline V gene (reference sequence). This CDR3 spans 16 amino acids. CDR3 residues: CASTPPGQVGNTEAFF. The CDR3 region has the DNA TGTGCCAGCACCCCCCCGGGACAGGTGGGGAACACTGAAGCTTTCTTT.

The J gene is TRBJ1-1, the V gene TRBV14; D ambiguous. V was shortened by 2 bases and J by 11 bases, with 12 bases between the two germline ends. The CDR3 has 12 residues. Looked up from germline, CDR1 is SGHDN and CDR2 is FVKESK. This chain's CDR3 is CASSQPGRGAFF. In DNA, the CDR3 is TGTGCCAGCAGCCAACCAGGACGCGGGGCTTTCTTT.

CDR3 coding DNA: TGTGCCAGCAGCTCCCTGTCAGGGGCAGGGTACAATGAGCAGTTCTTC. It yields the protein CASSSLSGAGYNEQFF. The chain links TRBV7-2 to TRBJ2-1; D might be TRBD1 (6 bases). CDR3 length: 16 amino acids. V lost 4 bases and J 4 bases, leaving 17 bases between the germline ends. From germline, CDR1 is SGHTA and CDR2 FQGNSA.

J is TRBJ1-1 and V is TRBV30, with TRBD1 as a possible D gene (5 bases). Looked up from germline, CDR1 is GTSNPN and CDR2 is SVGIG (reference sequence). Trimming left V 1 base short and J 4 bases short, with 7 bases between. CDR3 length equals 12 residues. The CDR3, as DNA: TGTGCCTGGAGTGGGGGGGGCACTGAAGCTTTCTTT. Encoded protein: CAWSGGGTEAFF.

V gene TRBV6-2 or TRBV6-3 combines with J gene TRBJ1-6; TRBD1 might be the D (5 bases). V shed 5 bases and J shed 7 bases, with 9 bases lying between them. Germline CDR1 is MNHEY and CDR2 is SVGEGT. There are 13 residues in the CDR3. This CDR3 is CASSKGFNSPLHF. As DNA, the CDR3 is TGTGCCAGCAGTAAGGGGTTCAATTCACCCCTCCACTTT.

A word on this clone: Other DNA variants within this sample encode the same CDR3. This chain connects TRBV9 to TRBJ1-5; D is ambiguous. The CDR3 has 13 residues. V lost 0 bases and J 5 bases, leaving 6 bases between the germline ends. CDR1 is SGDLS, CDR2 YYNGEE, per germline. DNA for the CDR3: TGTGCCAGCAGCGTAGACTCGGATCAGCCCCAGCATTTT. Amino acid sequence: CASSVDSDQPQHF.

The chain combines TRBV11-2 with TRBJ1-6; unclear D gene. Germline CDR1 SGHAT, CDR2 FQNNGV. CDR3 length: 16 amino acids. V was shortened by 5 bases and J by 7 bases, with 18 bases between the two germline ends. DNA for the CDR3: TGTGCCAGCAGCCTACCCCCTAGCATTGTCAATTCACCCCTCCACTTT. Protein product: CASSLPPSIVNSPLHF. Using reference TRBV11-2 and TRBJ1-6 for the parts outside the CDR3, the full variable domain is EAGVAQSPRYKIIEKRQSVAFWCNPISGHATLYWYQQILGQGPKLLIQFQNNGVVDDSQLPKDRFSAERLKGVDSTLKIQPAKLEDSAVYLCASSLPPSIVNSPLHFGNGTRLTVT.

The rearrangement links TRBV19 to TRBJ1-4; D remains unclear. The CDR3 runs 15 residues. CDR1 is LNHDA, CDR2 SQIVND, per germline (reference sequence). V was cut by 3 bases and J by 9 bases, with 17 bases left in between. The CDR3 coding sequence is TGTGCCAGTAGTATCTCGCCCCCCATGCGGCAAAAACTGTTTTTT. Its translation: CASSISPPMRQKLFF.

The chain employs TRBV30 and TRBJ1-5; D may be TRBD1 (6 bases). The CDR3 length is 14 residues. The germline V and J ends were trimmed by 0 bases and 5 bases, with 11 bases remaining between them. Germline V gene sequence: CDR1 GTSNPN, CDR2 SVGIG (reference sequence). This CDR3 is CAWSVPGGYQPQHF. DNA of the CDR3: TGTGCCTGGAGTGTACCTGGGGGCTATCAGCCCCAGCATTTT.

The chain carries TRBV6-5 and TRBJ1-3; TRBD1 aligns across 10 bases. CDR3 size: 15 residues. Per germline, CDR1 MNHEY and CDR2 SVGAGI. V lost 6 bases, J lost 3 bases, and 5 bases stayed unmatched. DNA for the CDR3: TGTGCCAGCAGAGAGACAGGGGGCTTTGGAAACACCATATATTTT. It specifies CASRETGGFGNTIYF.

The chain couples TRBV4-1 to TRBJ1-6; 9 nucleotides match TRBD1. CDR1 is MGHRA and CDR2 is YSYEKL in the germline V gene. The trim removed 3 bases at V and 10 bases at J, leaving 13 bases unmatched. The CDR3 covers 17 residues. DNA for the CDR3: TGCGCCAGCAGCCACCCACTGGGACAGGGAAGAAGCTCACCCCTCCACTTT. Translation: CASSHPLGQGRSSPLHF.

V usage is TRBV6-5 and J usage is TRBJ1-6, with a weak D call TRBD1 (6 bases). This CDR3 has 15 amino acids. The germline V gene encodes CDR1 MNHEY and CDR2 SVGAGI. Trimming pared 7 bases from V and 2 bases from J, leaving 12 bases between. CDR3 bases: TGTGCCAGCACCCAGACAGGACCCTATAATTCACCCCTCCACTTT. Protein: CASTQTGPYNSPLHF.

Details on this clone: Other DNA sequences in the sample encode the same CDR3. V gene TRBV6-1 combines with J gene TRBJ1-2; TRBD1 aligns across 7 bases. Looked up from germline, CDR1 is MNHNS and CDR2 is SASEGT. The CDR3 is 15 residues long. V gave up 0 bases and J gave up 2 bases; unmatched junction bases: 3. The CDR3, as DNA: TGTGCCAGCAGTGAAGCCAGGGGGATAAACTATGGCTACACCTTC. Protein: CASSEARGINYGYTF.

V is TRBV7-9 and J is TRBJ1-2; 7 bases line up with TRBD1. CDR1 is SEHNR, CDR2 FQNEAQ, per germline (reference sequence). After removal of 0 bases from V and 6 bases from J, the junction contained 1 base not matched to a gene. This CDR3 region has 13 residues. The CDR3: CASSLAGGNGYTF. The CDR3 coding sequence is TGTGCCAGCAGCTTAGCAGGGGGCAATGGCTACACCTTC.

J is TRBJ1-6 and V is TRBV21-1; TRBD1 was called by the table and not checked on the DNA. TRBV21-1 is a recognized pseudogene. The CDR3 has 14 residues. The CDR3 reads CASSPLDRGSPLHF. CDR3 nucleotides: TGTGCCAGCAGCCCGCTGGACAGGGGCTCACCCCTCCACTTT.

The rearrangement links TRBV5-1 to TRBJ2-6; tentatively, D is TRBD1 (6 bases). Germline V CDR1 and CDR2: SGHRS, YFSETQ. Trimming left V 4 bases short and J 1 base short, with 18 bases between. The CDR3 has 18 amino acids. CDR3 protein: CASSPDRPYSSGANVLTF. The CDR3 DNA sequence: TGCGCCAGCAGCCCGGACAGACCCTACTCGTCTGGGGCCAACGTCCTGACTTTC. The whole variable domain, remainder taken from reference TRBV5-1 and TRBJ2-6, is KAGVTQTPRYLIKTRGQQVTLSCSPISGHRSVSWYQQTPGQGLQFLFEYFSETQRNKGNFPGRFSGRQFSNSRSEMNVSTLELGDSALYLCASSPDRPYSSGANVLTFGAGSRLTVL.

This clone was picked up a small number of times. The chain combines TRBV28 with TRBJ1-4; 8 bases are shared with TRBD1. The CDR3 sequence is 15 residues long. With 2 bases clipped from V and 4 bases from J, the junction kept 3 bases outside the gene matches. Germline V gives CDR1 MDHEN, CDR2 SYDVKM. The DNA for the CDR3 is TGTGCCAGCAGTTTAGCGGACAGGGATAATGAAAAACTGTTTTTT. Encoded protein: CASSLADRDNEKLFF.

The count of this clone is one. The gene calls are TRBV6-5 and TRBJ2-3, with D unclear. Trimming left V 5 bases short and J 0 bases short, with 3 bases between. The CDR3 consists of 12 residues. The germline V gene encodes CDR1 MNHEY and CDR2 SVGAGI. This chain's CDR3 is CASSLSTDTQYF. The CDR3, as DNA: TGTGCCAGCAGTCTAAGCACAGATACGCAGTATTTT.

This clone was observed a single time. The genes are TRBV7-2 and TRBJ1-2, with TRBD1 matching over 7 bases. Germline V lookup: CDR1 SGHTA, CDR2 FQGNSA. Trimming removed 6 bases from V and 8 bases from J; junction bases left unmatched: 12. The CDR3 has 14 residues. The CDR3: CASRRDSLLYGYTF. CDR3 coding DNA: TGTGCCAGCAGAAGGGACAGTCTTCTGTACGGCTACACCTTC.

The V and J genes are TRBV6-5 and TRBJ1-1; D call uncertain. The CDR3 length is 14 residues. Germline lookup yields CDR1 MNHEY and CDR2 SVGAGI. With 7 bases removed from V and 5 bases from J, the gap between germline ends came to 17 bases. CDR3 nucleotides: TGTGCCAGCAAGGTTGTGCAGACGAGGACTGAAGCTTTCTTT. Translated: CASKVVQTRTEAFF.

V gene TRBV7-8 combines with J gene TRBJ2-1; 9 nucleotides line up with TRBD1. CDR1 is SGHVS and CDR2 is FQNEAQ in the germline V gene. CDR3 length: 15 amino acids. J was trimmed by 1 base and V by 5 bases; bases with no gene match: 3. DNA of the CDR3: TGTGCCAGCAGCCGAGACAGGGGGTCCTACAATGAGCAGTTCTTC. This translates into CASSRDRGSYNEQFF. Using reference TRBV7-8 and TRBJ2-1 for the parts outside the CDR3, the full variable domain is GAGVSQSPRYKVAKRGQDVALRCDPISGHVSLFWYQQALGQGPEFLTYFQNEAQLDKSGLPSDRFFAERPEGSVSTLKIQRTQQEDSAVYLCASSRDRGSYNEQFFGPGTRLTVL.